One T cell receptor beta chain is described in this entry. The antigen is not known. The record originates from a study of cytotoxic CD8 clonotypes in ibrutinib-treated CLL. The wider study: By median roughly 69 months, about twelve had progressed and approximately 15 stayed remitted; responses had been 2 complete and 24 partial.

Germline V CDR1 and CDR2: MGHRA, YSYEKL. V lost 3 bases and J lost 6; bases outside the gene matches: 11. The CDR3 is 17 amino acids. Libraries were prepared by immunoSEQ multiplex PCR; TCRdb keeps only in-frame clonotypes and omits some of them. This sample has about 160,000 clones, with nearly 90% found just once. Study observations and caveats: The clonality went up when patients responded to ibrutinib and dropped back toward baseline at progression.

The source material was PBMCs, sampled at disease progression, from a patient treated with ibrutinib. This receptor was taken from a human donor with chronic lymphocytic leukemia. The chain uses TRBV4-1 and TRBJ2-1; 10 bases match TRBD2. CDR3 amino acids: CASSHNRGTSARNEQFF. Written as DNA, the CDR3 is TGCGCCAGCAGCCACAATCGCGGGACTAGCGCCCGCAATGAGCAGTTCTTC.